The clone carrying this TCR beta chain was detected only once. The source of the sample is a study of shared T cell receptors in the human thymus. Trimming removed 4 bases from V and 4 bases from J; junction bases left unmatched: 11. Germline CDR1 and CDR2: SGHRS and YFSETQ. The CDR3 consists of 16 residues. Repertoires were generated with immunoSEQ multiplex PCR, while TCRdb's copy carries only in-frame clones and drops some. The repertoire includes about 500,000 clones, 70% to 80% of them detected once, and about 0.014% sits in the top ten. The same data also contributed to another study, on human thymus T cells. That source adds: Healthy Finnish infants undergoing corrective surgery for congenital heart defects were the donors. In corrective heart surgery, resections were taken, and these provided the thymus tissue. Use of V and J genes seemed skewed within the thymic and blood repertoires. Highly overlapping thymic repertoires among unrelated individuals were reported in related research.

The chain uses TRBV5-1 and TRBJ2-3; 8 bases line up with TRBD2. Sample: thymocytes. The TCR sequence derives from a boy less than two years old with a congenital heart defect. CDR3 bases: TGCGCCAGCAGCCTACAGACTAGCGAAGCTTCAGATACGCAGTATTTT. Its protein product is CASSLQTSEASDTQYF.